These 9 T cell receptor beta chains were sequenced from one sample in a study of T cells after yellow fever vaccination. TCRdb re-called the 5' RACE reads through MiXCR, storing one row per CDR3 protein. This repertoire shows some 350,000 distinct CDR3 sequences, approximately 4% found once; its top ten account for roughly 25%. The sample here was PBMCs, taken 5 days after the yellow fever booster vaccination. These receptors were collected from a man aged 18 to 29 who received the YFV17D yellow fever vaccine.

This clonotype turned up a few times. The rearrangement links TRBV29-1 to TRBJ2-5, with 8 bases identical to TRBD2. The ends lost 6 bases at V and 4 bases at J; junction bases unmatched: 4. Germline V gene lookup returns CDR1 SQVTM and CDR2 ANQGSEA. The CDR3 runs to 12 residues. The CDR3: CSVPTSGETQYF. The CDR3 nucleotides are TGCAGCGTCCCTACTAGCGGAGAGACCCAGTACTTC.

The table lists this clonotype with many counts. This chain joins TRBV6-2 or TRBV6-3 and TRBJ1-2; no reliable D call. CDR3 length: 13 amino acids. Germline lookup yields CDR1 MNHEY and CDR2 SVGEGT. Trimming removed 3 bases from V and 2 bases from J, with 7 bases in between. The CDR3 nucleotides read TGTGCCAGCAGTTATAGAGCGAACTATGGCTACACCTTC. Amino acid sequence: CASSYRANYGYTF.

The gene calls are TRBV6-2 or TRBV6-3 and TRBJ2-7; D remains ambiguous. This CDR3 comprises 14 residues. In germline, CDR1 is MNHEY, CDR2 SVGEGT. The ends were cut back, 8 bases at V and 0 bases at J, with 14 bases in the middle. The CDR3, as DNA: TGTGCCAGCCCAACCGCCGGTAGCTCCTACGAGCAGTACTTC. It encodes CASPTAGSSYEQYF.

The rearrangement uses TRBV2 and TRBJ2-3; D unresolved. V lost 6 bases to trimming and J lost 4 bases, with 17 bases between them. The CDR3 extends over 15 amino acids. Germline lookup yields CDR1 SNHLY and CDR2 FYNNEI. The CDR3 bases are TGTGCCAGCAGGGATAGTATCTCCTCCCCAGATACGCAGTATTTT. This gives the protein CASRDSISSPDTQYF.

This clonotype was counted ten times or more. The chain joins TRBV29-1 to TRBJ1-1; a possible D gene is TRBD1 (6 bases). The CDR3 spans 15 residues. Germline assignment: CDR1 SQVTM and CDR2 ANQGSEA. Trimming removed 3 bases from V and 4 bases from J, with 18 bases in between. The CDR3 region has the DNA TGCAGCGTTGACCCGGGGGCAGGGGCGGGCACTGAAGCTTTCTTT. It is translated as CSVDPGAGAGTEAFF. The entire variable domain, with the rest obtained from reference TRBV29-1 and TRBJ1-1, is as follows: SAVISQKPSRDICQRGTSLTIQCQVDSQVTMMFWYRQQPGQSLTLIATANQGSEATYESGFVIDKFPISRPNLTFSTLTVSNMSPEDSSIYLCSVDPGAGAGTEAFFGQGTRLTVV.

This clonotype has ten or more counts. V gene TRBV21-1 combines with J gene TRBJ2-1; TRBD1, the D gene given by the table, was not confirmed from the DNA. TRBV21-1 corresponds to a pseudogene. The CDR3 extends over 17 amino acids. CDR3 sequence (DNA): TGTGCCAGCAGCAAACCCCACCGGGGACGAGGAGTACATGAGCAGTTCTTC. It yields the protein CASSKPHRGRGVHEQFF.

The V call is TRBV4-3, the J call TRBJ2-3; a possible D gene is TRBD1 (5 bases). This CDR3 has 17 residues. Germline lookup yields CDR1 LGHNA and CDR2 YSLEER. Trimming stripped 0 bases from V and 1 base from J, with 14 bases between. The CDR3 DNA reads as TGCGCCAGCAGCCAAGACCCCGAAGGGGTCGGCACAGATACGCAGTATTTT. Amino acids: CASSQDPEGVGTDTQYF.

The chain links TRBV13 to TRBJ2-1; D is unclear. V lost 4 bases to trimming and J lost 5 bases, with 18 bases between them. CDR3 length: 16 amino acids. Germline CDR1 and CDR2: PRHDT and FYEKMQ (reference sequence). The CDR3: CASSSLVEILNNEQFF. The CDR3 bases are TGTGCCAGCAGCTCCCTGGTTGAGATACTCAACAATGAGCAGTTCTTC.

This clonotype was seen only a few times. The V gene is TRBV27, the J gene TRBJ1-1; 8 bases fit TRBD1. The V gene's germline CDR1 is MNHEY and CDR2 SMNVEV (reference sequence). The CDR3 is 14 residues long. The ends lost 6 bases at V and 4 bases at J; junction bases unmatched: 7. CDR3 sequence (DNA): TGTGCCAGCAGAGACTACAGGGGGGCCACTGAAGCTTTCTTT. Its protein product is CASRDYRGATEAFF.